The sequence of this TCR beta chain was determined in a study of cytomegalovirus exposure and HLA in healthy donors. Study outcomes and limitations: Many donors shared some public TCRs, even though most TCR sequences were rare.

These donors, healthy bone marrow donors, were studied. The germline V and J ends were trimmed by 4 bases and 0 bases, with 6 bases remaining between them. The length of the CDR3 is 13 residues. The germline gives CDR1 SEHNR, CDR2 FQNEAQ (reference sequence). PCR primers comprised 60 Vbeta and 13 Jbeta primers. Produced via immunoSEQ multiplex PCR; TCRdb's table is partial and in-frame only. The sample yields roughly 200,000 clones, about 9% seen once. Details on this clone: The antigen is undetermined.

This clonotype originated in a woman aged 25 to 39 in good health and CMV-seropositive. The chain joins TRBV7-9 to TRBJ2-5, with D unclear. Sequencing was done on a sample of PBMCs. For the CDR3, the DNA is TGTGCCAGCAGCTCCCCTTACCAAGAGACCCAGTACTTC. This translates into CASSSPYQETQYF. Variable domain in full (rest from reference TRBV7-9 and TRBJ2-5): DTGVSQNPRHKITKRGQNVTFRCDPISEHNRLYWYRQTLGQGPEFLTYFQNEAQLEKSRLLSDRFSAERPKGSFSTLEIQRTEQGDSAMYLCASSSPYQETQYFGPGTRLLVL.